The 17 T cell receptor beta chains reported below all come from one sample, sequenced in a study of T cell clusters in autoimmune cytopenias. Multiplex touch-down PCR amplified TRB using TRB-A and TRB-B pools in one tube. Following a re-call of the multiplex PCR reads, TCRdb has one entry per CDR3 protein and lacks DNA. This sample's clone table lists about 7,400 distinct CDR3 sequences. Each sample's input was roughly 250 ng genomic DNA, some 40,000 genome equivalents. The sequencing input was peripheral blood. These receptors came from a human donor with an autoimmune cytopenia or autoimmune hepatitis (not recorded which).

V and J are TRBV6-2 or TRBV6-3 and TRBJ2-4; with no DNA, the TCRdb D assignment of TRBD1 cannot be verified. Germline-derived CDR1 and CDR2 are MNHEY and SVGEGT. The CDR3 spans 13 residues. The CDR3 protein is CASSRQGRYIQYF.

This clonotype is deemed medium-sized by its frequency. J is TRBJ2-3 and V is TRBV6-5; the D call from TCRdb, TRBD1, cannot be confirmed without DNA. The CDR3 totals 16 residues. The germline CDR1 and CDR2 sequences are MNHEY and SVGAGI. CDR3 in amino acids: CASSYLRGAGTDTQYF.

By frequency, this clonotype registers medium-sized. The chain carries TRBV30 and TRBJ2-1; TCRdb gives TRBD2 as the D gene, but with no DNA this cannot be confirmed. Germline-derived CDR1 and CDR2 are GTSNPN and SVGIG (reference sequence). The CDR3 has 18 amino acids. CDR3: CAWSAFSTSGRTYNEQFF.

This chain uses TRBV6-5 with TRBJ2-7; with no DNA, the TCRdb D assignment of TRBD1 cannot be verified. The germline CDR1 and CDR2 sequences are MNHEY and SVGAGI. The CDR3 runs 13 residues. This CDR3 reads CASSPPRAGEEYF.

The chain employs TRBV5-1 and TRBJ2-5; the D call from TCRdb, TRBD2, cannot be confirmed without DNA. The CDR3 sequence is 17 residues long. Germline loops: CDR1 SGHRS, CDR2 YFSETQ. The CDR3 sequence is CASSLDTSGGGQETQYF.

In terms of frequency, this clonotype is medium-sized. The chain links TRBV29-1 to TRBJ2-1; absent DNA, TCRdb's TRBD2 call cannot be checked. CDR3 length equals 16 residues. Germline V CDR1 and CDR2: SQVTM, ANQGSEA. CDR3 loop: CAARGGMGLAYNEQFF.

The chain has TRBV7-9 and TRBJ1-5; TCRdb indicates TRBD1, and absent DNA this call remains unverified. CDR3 length: 16 residues. Germline CDR1 SEHNR, CDR2 FQNEAQ (reference sequence). CDR3 in amino acids: CASSSRTGGYGQPQHF.

The V and J genes are TRBV7-6 and TRBJ2-2; the D gene TCRdb calls, TRBD2, cannot be checked with no DNA. The length of the CDR3 is 12 residues. Germline CDR1 SGHVS, CDR2 FNYEAQ. The CDR3 sequence is CASSSLTGELFF.

The J gene is TRBJ2-2, the V gene TRBV12-3 or TRBV12-4; TCRdb reports TRBD2, a call that lacks DNA to check it against. The CDR3 has 16 amino acids. This CDR3 reads CASSPTSVPNTGELFF.

V is TRBV19 and J is TRBJ2-5; without DNA, the TCRdb call of TRBD2 cannot be checked. Germline CDR1 is LNHDA and CDR2 is SQIVND (reference sequence). The CDR3 totals 14 residues. CDR3 residues: CASRQGSISETQYF. Full variable domain (missing parts from reference TRBV19 and TRBJ2-5): DGGITQSPKYLFRKEGQNVTLSCEQNLNHDAMYWYRQDPGQGLRLIYYSQIVNDFQKGDIAEGYSVSREKKESFPLTVTSAQKNPTAFYLCASRQGSISETQYFGPGTRLLVL.

Measured by frequency, this clonotype is medium-sized (0.01 to 0.1%). The rearrangement joins TRBV6-5 to TRBJ2-3; there is no DNA to check the TCRdb D call of TRBD1. CDR1 and CDR2 (germline): MNHEY, SVGAGI. The CDR3 has 15 residues. CDR3 residues: CASTMGQASTDTQYF.

This clonotype shows up as medium-sized by frequency. The chain couples TRBV19 to TRBJ2-2; TCRdb designates TRBD1, a call that cannot be tested without DNA. The germline CDR1 and CDR2 sequences are LNHDA and SQIVND (reference sequence). The CDR3 has 14 residues. The CDR3 protein is CASRGTGVAGELFF.

This chain links TRBV5-1 with TRBJ2-6; without DNA, the TCRdb call of TRBD2 cannot be checked. Germline V gene lookup returns CDR1 SGHRS and CDR2 YFSETQ. This CDR3 has 18 residues. The CDR3 protein is CASSLEWQGLSGANVLTF.

The genes are TRBV30 and TRBJ2-7; the D call of TRBD1 rests on TCRdb alone, since no DNA is present to check it. In germline, CDR1 is GTSNPN, CDR2 SVGIG (reference sequence). CDR3 length equals 14 residues. CDR3 sequence: CAWSSRDGAYEQYF. The full variable domain, rest sourced from reference TRBV30 and TRBJ2-7, is SQTIHQWPATLVQPVGSPLSLECTVEGTSNPNLYWYRQAAGRGLQLLFYSVGIGQISSEVPQNLSASRPQDRQFILSSKKLLLSDSGFYLCAWSSRDGAYEQYFGPGTRLTVT.

V is TRBV6-5 and J is TRBJ1-1. This CDR3 region has 15 residues. Germline V gene sequence: CDR1 MNHEY, CDR2 SVGAGI. The CDR3 protein is CASWTPIAENTEAFF.

This clonotype registers large (0.1 to 1%) by frequency. This sequence joins TRBV19 and TRBJ2-2; there is no DNA to check the TCRdb D call of TRBD1. This CDR3 is 15 amino acids long. CDR1 LNHDA and CDR2 SQIVND come from the germline V gene (reference sequence). The CDR3 loop is CASTPTGTNTGELFF. Combining the CDR3 with reference TRBV19 and TRBJ2-2 gives the whole variable domain DGGITQSPKYLFRKEGQNVTLSCEQNLNHDAMYWYRQDPGQGLRLIYYSQIVNDFQKGDIAEGYSVSREKKESFPLTVTSAQKNPTAFYLCASTPTGTNTGELFFGEGSRLTVL.

The chain links TRBV15 to TRBJ1-1. CDR1 is LNHNV, CDR2 YYDKDF, per germline (reference sequence). This CDR3 contains 14 residues. The CDR3 region is CATSRDSNQREAFF.